This T cell receptor (beta chain) was found in a study of T cell repertoires in cytomegalovirus infection. Study overall: Recently described HLA-C-restricted plus well-studied HLA-B-restricted CMV epitopes were used. From public TCR beta signatures came an indication of both CMV infection and matching HLA type. Notes on the study in general: Accumulated public TCR beta family frequency recognized individuals carrying CMV together with the relevant HLA. CMV-specific HLA-C-restricted TCR beta clonotypes dominated the ex vivo response.

The CDR3 contains 15 residues. Germline V CDR1 and CDR2: SGHTA, FQGNSA. V lost 0 bases and J 4 bases, leaving 12 bases between the germline ends. This clonotype was picked up many times. Its antigen is not identified. TCRdb independently ran MiXCR on the reads; one entry per CDR3 protein. This sample has approximately 340,000 distinct CDR3 sequences, with 25% to 35% found just once. The source was cultured PBMCs, collected from culture after CMV antigen stimulation. This clonotype originated in a human donor in good health (CMV status not recorded). Some clones in this sample may be carry-over from other donors' samples. V is TRBV7-2 and J is TRBJ1-2, with D uncertain. CDR3 coding DNA: TGTGCCAGCAGCTTAGCGCTGGCAGGCCGCTATGGCTACACCTTC. Encoded protein: CASSLALAGRYGYTF.